These 18 T cell receptor beta chains were sequenced from one sample in a study of metastatic and nonmetastatic thyroid tumors (dated by TCRdb to 2020 to 2021). None of the patients had been given any treatment before thyroid surgery. The library was made by PCR. TCRdb records Illumina HiSeq 4000 as the sequencer. In TCRdb, the public reads were trimmed at Q25 with fastp and aligned with MiXCR, with productive beta chains retained. This sample lists 25,000 to 30,000 clones; 3.5% to 4% were detected once. Clones ranked in the top ten supply approximately 3% of the sample. Sequenced: blood. These receptors were obtained from a male donor with papillary thyroid cancer or a benign thyroid nodule (not recorded which). Some clones in this sample may be carry-over from other donors' samples.

As to this clone: One junction end does not reproduce the germline sequence, and a read error may be involved. The V gene is TRBV20-1, the J gene TRBJ2-5, with a tentative D call TRBD2 (6 bases). The CDR3 loop spans 16 amino acids. Germline V CDR1 and CDR2: DFQATT, SNEGSKA (reference sequence). The CDR3 DNA reads TGCAGTGCTATAGCGCTGACGGGAGTCCACAAAGAGACACAGTACTTC. This gives the protein CSAIALTGVHKETQYF.

This sequence joins TRBV12-3 or TRBV12-4 and TRBJ1-1; no clear D gene. The CDR3 is 15 amino acids. The V and J ends lost 3 bases and 0 bases respectively, with 11 bases between them. The CDR3 is CASSFGPPMNTEAFF. For the CDR3, the DNA is TGTGCCAGCAGTTTTGGCCCCCCTATGAACACTGAAGCTTTCTTT.

V usage is TRBV11-3 and J usage is TRBJ2-2, with D maybe TRBD1 (6 bases). There are 14 residues in the CDR3. V lost 6 bases and J lost 6, with 14 bases in between. CDR1 and CDR2 (germline): SGHNT, YENEEA. This chain's CDR3 is CASRGGPLSGELFF. The CDR3 coding sequence is TGTGCCAGCAGAGGGGGACCGCTTTCCGGGGAGCTGTTTTTT.

This clone was seen only a few times. The rearrangement links TRBV10-1 to TRBJ1-2; D remains ambiguous. V was pared by 0 bases and J by 13 bases, with 15 bases between. CDR3 size: 13 residues. Germline lookup yields CDR1 WNHNN and CDR2 SYGVQD (reference sequence). The CDR3 loop is CASSESPHWVCTF. DNA for the CDR3: TGCGCCAGCAGTGAGTCCCCTCATTGGGTCTGCACCTTC.

This sequence joins TRBV6-2 or TRBV6-3 and TRBJ2-3, with 7 bases lining up with TRBD2. The length of the CDR3 is 16 residues. Trimming took 4 bases from V and 2 from J; bases not matched to a gene: 9. Germline V gene data show CDR1 as MNHEY and CDR2 as SVGEGT. The CDR3 sequence is CASSSPRGLVTDTQYF. The DNA of the CDR3 is TGTGCCAGCAGTTCCCCTAGAGGACTAGTCACAGATACGCAGTATTTT.

This clone was recorded a few times. The J gene is TRBJ2-3, the V gene TRBV5-1, with unresolved D. Trimming took 4 bases from V and 0 from J, leaving 9 bases between them. This CDR3 is built from 14 residues. Germline V gives CDR1 SGHRS, CDR2 YFSETQ. In nucleotides, the CDR3 is TGCGCCAGCAGCCCCCGGGCTAGCACAGATACGCAGTATTTT. This translates into CASSPRASTDTQYF. The full variable domain, in which reference TRBV5-1 and TRBJ2-3 provide the parts outside the CDR3, is KAGVTQTPRYLIKTRGQQVTLSCSPISGHRSVSWYQQTPGQGLQFLFEYFSETQRNKGNFPGRFSGRQFSNSRSEMNVSTLELGDSALYLCASSPRASTDTQYFGPGTRLTVL.

In its sample, this clone was seen a few times. Compared with germline, one end of the junction differs, possibly owing to a read error. The CDR3 DNA sequence: TGTGCCAGCAGTCTTTACGGGGGAAGCACATATACGCAGTATTTT. It is translated as CASSLYGGSTYTQYF. The gene calls are TRBV6-1 and TRBJ2-3, with D maybe TRBD2 (6 bases). Germline V gene data show CDR1 as MNHNS and CDR2 as SASEGT. The CDR3 runs 15 residues.

The chain employs TRBV29-1 and TRBJ2-2, with D hard to call. The germline V gene encodes CDR1 SQVTM and CDR2 ANQGSEA. CDR3 length: 12 amino acids. The V and J ends lost 4 bases and 4 bases respectively, with 7 bases between them. The CDR3, as DNA: TGCAGCGTTGGGGGTAGCACCGGGGAGCTGTTTTTT. Translating gives CSVGGSTGELFF.

Worth noting for this clone: At one of its ends the junction is not consistent with the germline gene, which may arise from a read error. V and J are TRBV15 and TRBJ1-1; a possible D gene is TRBD1 (6 bases). The CDR3 is 15 amino acids. CDR1 LNHNV and CDR2 YYDKDF come from the germline V gene (reference sequence). In DNA form, the CDR3 reads TGTGCCCCCAGCAGAGGGGGGACACGGAAGGCTGAAGCTTTCTTT. Its translation is CAPSRGGTRKAEAFF.

This clone was detected ten times or more. The rearrangement joins TRBV12-5 to TRBJ1-1; a weak D match, TRBD1 (5 bases). V dropped 5 bases and J dropped 1 base, with 20 bases sitting between them. CDR1 and CDR2 from the germline V gene are LGHNT and FRNRAP. The CDR3 spans 17 residues. Here the CDR3 DNA reads TGTGCTAGTGGTCTCGCGATTATCGGGGGGGGGAACACTGAAGCTTTCTTT. The encoded protein is CASGLAIIGGGNTEAFF.

The table lists this clone with a few counts. V is TRBV6-2 or TRBV6-3 and J is TRBJ1-4; 8 bases map to TRBD1. CDR1 and CDR2 from the germline V gene are MNHEY and SVGEGT. The CDR3 has 15 amino acids. V trimming: 5 bases; J trimming: 6 bases; junction bases outside the gene matches: 8. The CDR3: CASSNGQGEYEKLFF. The CDR3 DNA sequence: TGTGCCAGCAGTAACGGACAGGGAGAGTATGAAAAACTGTTTTTT.

This clone is medium-sized within its sample. The chain carries TRBV7-8 and TRBJ2-7, with D unresolved. This CDR3 spans 14 amino acids. The V end lost 0 bases, the J end lost 2 bases, and 8 bases lay between the germline ends. Germline V CDR1 and CDR2: SGHVS, FQNEAQ. The CDR3 DNA is TGTGCCAGCAGCTTAGCGGGCAGCACCTACGAGCAGTACTTC. Translating it yields CASSLAGSTYEQYF.

The chain joins TRBV28 to TRBJ2-7; D could derive from TRBD1 or TRBD2 (6 bases each). Trimming cost V 6 bases and J 2 bases, with 23 bases left between them. The CDR3 extends over 17 amino acids. In germline, CDR1 is MDHEN, CDR2 SYDVKM. CDR3 region: CASRKRRVRGTTYEQYF. The CDR3 nucleotides are TGTGCCAGCAGAAAAAGGCGGGTACGGGGGACAACCTACGAGCAGTACTTC. Combining the CDR3 with reference TRBV28 and TRBJ2-7 gives the whole variable domain DVKVTQSSRYLVKRTGEKVFLECVQDMDHENMFWYRQDPGLGLRLIYFSYDVKMKEKGDIPEGYSVSREKKERFSLILESASTNQTSMYLCASRKRRVRGTTYEQYFGPGTRLTVT.

This clone is deemed medium-sized. The V call is TRBV20-1, the J call TRBJ2-7; weak D call: TRBD2 (5 bases). V was shortened by 6 bases and J by 4 bases, with 19 bases between the two germline ends. Germline V lookup: CDR1 DFQATT, CDR2 SNEGSKA (reference sequence). The CDR3 is 14 amino acids. This CDR3 reads CSASMGDGFYEQYF. DNA of the CDR3: TGCAGTGCCTCTATGGGAGACGGATTTTACGAGCAGTACTTC.

As regards this clone: The junction shows a germline mismatch at one end, possibly a read error. The rearrangement uses TRBV20-1 and TRBJ2-2; D may be TRBD1 (5 bases). The CDR3 runs to 13 residues. CDR1 is DFQATT, CDR2 SNEGSKA, per germline (reference sequence). The CDR3 spells CNAKGLDTWELFF. The CDR3 DNA sequence: TGCAATGCCAAGGGATTGGACACCTGGGAGCTGTTTTTT.

In this sample, this clone is medium-sized. The chain employs TRBV28 and TRBJ2-3; 9 nucleotides agree with TRBD1. The CDR3 has 15 residues. V trimming: 6 bases; J trimming: 5 bases; junction bases outside the gene matches: 9. In germline, CDR1 is MDHEN, CDR2 SYDVKM. DNA for the CDR3: TGTGCCAGCAGCCCCCCCGGGACAGGGAAAGATACGCAGTATTTT. Its translation: CASSPPGTGKDTQYF.

The chain recombines TRBV6-1 with TRBJ1-5, with D perhaps TRBD1 (5 bases). Germline V gene data show CDR1 as MNHNS and CDR2 as SASEGT. Trimming removed 2 bases at V and 2 bases at J, with 13 bases between. CDR3 size: 16 residues. The chain's CDR3 is CASSEQAGMGNQPQHF. As DNA, the CDR3 is TGTGCCAGCAGTGAACAGGCAGGGATGGGCAATCAGCCCCAGCATTTT.

This clone was counted at least ten times. Different DNA sequences within this sample yield the same CDR3. This chain uses TRBV5-8 with TRBJ2-1; 7 positions match TRBD2. This CDR3 has 18 residues. V dropped 4 bases and J dropped 4; count of bases not matched to a gene: 17. CDR1 SGHTS and CDR2 YDEGEE come from the germline V gene. CDR3 loop: CASSLWGGKLAGYNEQFF. CDR3 bases: TGTGCCAGCAGCCTGTGGGGAGGGAAACTCGCGGGGTACAATGAGCAGTTCTTC. The full variable domain, rest sourced from reference TRBV5-8 and TRBJ2-1, is EAGVTQSPTHLIKTRGQQATLRCSPISGHTSVYWYQQALGLGLQFLLWYDEGEERNRGNFPPRFSGRQFPNYSSELNVNALELEDSALYLCASSLWGGKLAGYNEQFFGPGTRLTVL.